Given below is one TCR beta chain in context. The entry originates in a study of blood T cell repertoires in COVID-19. Profiled with immunoSEQ multiplex PCR; TCRdb holds only in-frame clones, not every one. The sample includes about 140,000 clones, roughly 86% of them seen just once. CDR1 is MNHEY, CDR2 SVGAGI, per germline. The ends were cut back, 6 bases at V and 1 base at J, with 15 bases in the middle. The CDR3 has 15 residues. This receptor was obtained from a human donor in a cohort sampled during active COVID-19. Material for sequencing was peripheral blood. This chain connects TRBV6-5 to TRBJ2-5, with a tentative D call TRBD1 (6 bases). This chain's CDR3 is CASRHRDTGQETQYF. CDR3 coding DNA: TGTGCCAGCAGACACAGGGACACTGGCCAAGAGACCCAGTACTTC.